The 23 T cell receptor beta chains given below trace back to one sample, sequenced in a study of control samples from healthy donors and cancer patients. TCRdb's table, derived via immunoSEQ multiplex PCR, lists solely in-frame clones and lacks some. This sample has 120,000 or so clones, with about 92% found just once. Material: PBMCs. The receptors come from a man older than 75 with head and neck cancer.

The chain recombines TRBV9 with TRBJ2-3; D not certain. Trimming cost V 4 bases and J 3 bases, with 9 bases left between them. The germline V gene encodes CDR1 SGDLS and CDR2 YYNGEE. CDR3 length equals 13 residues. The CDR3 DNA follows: TGTGCCAGCAGCCTCTCTTATACAGATACGCAGTATTTT. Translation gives CASSLSYTDTQYF.

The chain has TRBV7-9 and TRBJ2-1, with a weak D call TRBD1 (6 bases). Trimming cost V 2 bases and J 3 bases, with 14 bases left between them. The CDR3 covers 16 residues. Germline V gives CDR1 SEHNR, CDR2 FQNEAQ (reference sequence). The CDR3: CASSLRQARGYNEQFF. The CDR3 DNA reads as TGTGCCAGCAGCTTACGACAGGCTCGGGGCTACAATGAGCAGTTCTTC.

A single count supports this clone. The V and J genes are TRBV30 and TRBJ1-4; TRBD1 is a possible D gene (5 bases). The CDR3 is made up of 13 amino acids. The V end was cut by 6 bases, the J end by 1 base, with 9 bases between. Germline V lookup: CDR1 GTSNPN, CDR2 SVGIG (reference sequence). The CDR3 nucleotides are TGTGCCTGCCAGGGAGGAACTAATGAAAAACTGTTTTTT. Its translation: CACQGGTNEKLFF.

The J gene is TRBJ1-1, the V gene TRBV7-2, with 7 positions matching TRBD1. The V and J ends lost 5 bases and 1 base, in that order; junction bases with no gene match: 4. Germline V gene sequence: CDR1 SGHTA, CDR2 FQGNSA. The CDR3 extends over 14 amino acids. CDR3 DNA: TGTGCCAGCAGCCCCCGACAGGGGAACACTGAAGCTTTCTTT. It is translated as CASSPRQGNTEAFF.

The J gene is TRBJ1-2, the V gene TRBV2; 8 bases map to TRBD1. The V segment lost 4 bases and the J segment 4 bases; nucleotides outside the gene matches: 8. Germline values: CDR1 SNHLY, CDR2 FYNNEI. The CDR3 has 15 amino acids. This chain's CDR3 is CASSVLQGGSYGYTF. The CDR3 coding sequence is TGTGCCAGCAGTGTACTACAGGGGGGGTCCTATGGCTACACCTTC.

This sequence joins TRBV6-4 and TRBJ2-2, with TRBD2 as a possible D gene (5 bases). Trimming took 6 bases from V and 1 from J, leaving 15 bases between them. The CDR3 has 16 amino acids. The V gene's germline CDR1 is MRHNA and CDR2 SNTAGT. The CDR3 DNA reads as TGTGCCAGCAGCCGAGAGGGAGTCGGGAACACCGGGGAGCTGTTTTTT. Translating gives CASSREGVGNTGELFF.

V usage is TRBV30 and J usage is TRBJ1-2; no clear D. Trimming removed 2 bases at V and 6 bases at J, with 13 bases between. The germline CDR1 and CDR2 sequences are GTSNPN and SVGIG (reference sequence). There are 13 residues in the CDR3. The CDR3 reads CAWSFGERDGYTF. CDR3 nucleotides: TGTGCCTGGAGTTTCGGGGAGAGGGATGGCTACACCTTC.

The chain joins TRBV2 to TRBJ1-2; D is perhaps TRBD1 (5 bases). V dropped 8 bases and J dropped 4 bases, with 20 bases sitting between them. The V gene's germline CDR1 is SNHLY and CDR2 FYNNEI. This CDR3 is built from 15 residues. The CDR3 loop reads CASLDIETGTYGYTF. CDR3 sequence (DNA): TGTGCCAGCCTAGACATAGAAACAGGAACCTATGGCTACACCTTC.

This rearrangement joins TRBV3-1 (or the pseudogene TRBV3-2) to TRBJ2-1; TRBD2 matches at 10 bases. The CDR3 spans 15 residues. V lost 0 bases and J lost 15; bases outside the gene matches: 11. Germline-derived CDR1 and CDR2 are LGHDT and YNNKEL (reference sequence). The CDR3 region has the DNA TGTGCCAGCAGCCAAGACTCTCCTAGCGGGAGAAATCGGTTCTTC. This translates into CASSQDSPSGRNRFF.

In DNA form, the CDR3 reads TGTGCCAGCAGCATAGGGCTCCGGGACGAGCAGTACTTC. It is translated as CASSIGLRDEQYF. The rearrangement joins TRBV5-6 to TRBJ2-7; D gene uncertain. The CDR3 is 13 amino acids. CDR1 and CDR2 from the germline V gene are SGHDT and YYEEEE. V lost 4 bases and J 5 bases, leaving 13 bases between the germline ends. The variable domain in full, completed from reference TRBV5-6 and TRBJ2-7, reads DAGVTQSPTHLIKTRGQQVTLRCSPKSGHDTVSWYQQALGQGPQFIFQYYEEEERQRGNFPDRFSGHQFPNYSSELNVNALLLGDSALYLCASSIGLRDEQYFGPGTRLTVT.

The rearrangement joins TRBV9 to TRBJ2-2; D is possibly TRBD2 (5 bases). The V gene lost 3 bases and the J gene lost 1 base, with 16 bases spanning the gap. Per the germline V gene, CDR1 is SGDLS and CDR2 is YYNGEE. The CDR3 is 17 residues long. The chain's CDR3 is CASSGVAYPLNTGELFF. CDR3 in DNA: TGTGCCAGCAGCGGGGTAGCGTATCCGTTGAACACCGGGGAGCTGTTTTTT. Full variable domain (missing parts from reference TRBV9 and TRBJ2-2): DSGVTQTPKHLITATGQRVTLRCSPRSGDLSVYWYQQSLDQGLQFLIQYYNGEERAKGNILERFSAQQFPDLHSELNLSSLELGDSALYFCASSGVAYPLNTGELFFGEGSRLTVL.

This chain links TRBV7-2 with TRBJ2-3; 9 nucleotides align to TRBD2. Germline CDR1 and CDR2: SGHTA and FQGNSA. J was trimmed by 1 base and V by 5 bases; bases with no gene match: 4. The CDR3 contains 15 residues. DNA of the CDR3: TGTGCCAGCAGCCCCTTAGCGGGAGGCACAGATACGCAGTATTTT. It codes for CASSPLAGGTDTQYF.

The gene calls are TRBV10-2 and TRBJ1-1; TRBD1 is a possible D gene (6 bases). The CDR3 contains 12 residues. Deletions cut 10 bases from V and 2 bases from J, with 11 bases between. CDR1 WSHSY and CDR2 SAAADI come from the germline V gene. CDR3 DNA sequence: TGCGCCACAACGGACAGAAACACTGAAGCTTTCTTT. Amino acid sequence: CATTDRNTEAFF.

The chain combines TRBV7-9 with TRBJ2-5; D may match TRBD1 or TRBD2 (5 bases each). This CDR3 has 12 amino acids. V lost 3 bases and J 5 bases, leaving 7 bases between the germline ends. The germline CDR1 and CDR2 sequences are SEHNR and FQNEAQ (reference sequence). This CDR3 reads CASSLGVETQYF. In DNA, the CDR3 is TGTGCCAGCAGCTTGGGGGTTGAGACCCAGTACTTC.

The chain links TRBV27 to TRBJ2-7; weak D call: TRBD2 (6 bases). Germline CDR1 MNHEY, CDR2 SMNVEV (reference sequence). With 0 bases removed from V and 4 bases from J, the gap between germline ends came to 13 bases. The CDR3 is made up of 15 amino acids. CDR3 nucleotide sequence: TGTGCCAGCAGTTTATCCATTTCTAGCGCATACGAGCAGTACTTC. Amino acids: CASSLSISSAYEQYF.

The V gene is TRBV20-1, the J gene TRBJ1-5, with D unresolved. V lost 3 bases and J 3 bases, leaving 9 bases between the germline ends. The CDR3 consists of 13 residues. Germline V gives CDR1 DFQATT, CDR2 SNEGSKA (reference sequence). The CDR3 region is CSASSDVNQPQHF. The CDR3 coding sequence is TGCAGTGCTAGTTCGGACGTCAATCAGCCCCAGCATTTT.

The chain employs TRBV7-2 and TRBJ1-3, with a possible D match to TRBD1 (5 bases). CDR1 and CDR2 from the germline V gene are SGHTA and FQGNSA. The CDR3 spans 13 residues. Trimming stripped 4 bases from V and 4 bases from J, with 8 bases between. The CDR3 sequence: CASSWGPGNTIYF. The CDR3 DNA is TGTGCCAGCAGCTGGGGACCGGGAAACACCATATATTTT.

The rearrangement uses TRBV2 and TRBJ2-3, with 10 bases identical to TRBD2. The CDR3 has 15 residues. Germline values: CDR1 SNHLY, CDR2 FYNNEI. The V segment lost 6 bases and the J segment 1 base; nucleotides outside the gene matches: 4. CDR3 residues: CASSATSGGTDTQYF. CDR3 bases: TGTGCCAGCAGCGCAACTAGCGGGGGCACAGATACGCAGTATTTT.

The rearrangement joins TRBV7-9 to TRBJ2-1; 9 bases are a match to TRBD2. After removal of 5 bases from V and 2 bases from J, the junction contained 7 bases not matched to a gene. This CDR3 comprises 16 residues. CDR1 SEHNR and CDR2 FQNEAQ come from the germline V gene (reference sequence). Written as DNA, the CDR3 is TGTGCCAGCAGCGGCTGGGAGCGGGAGGCCTACAATGAGCAGTTCTTC. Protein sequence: CASSGWEREAYNEQFF.

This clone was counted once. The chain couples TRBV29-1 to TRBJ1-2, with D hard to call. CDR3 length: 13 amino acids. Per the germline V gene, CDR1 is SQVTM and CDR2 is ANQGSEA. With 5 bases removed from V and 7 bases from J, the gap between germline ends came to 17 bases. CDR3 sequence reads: CSVRREAGGGYTF. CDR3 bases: TGCAGCGTTAGGCGGGAAGCCGGAGGTGGCTACACCTTC.

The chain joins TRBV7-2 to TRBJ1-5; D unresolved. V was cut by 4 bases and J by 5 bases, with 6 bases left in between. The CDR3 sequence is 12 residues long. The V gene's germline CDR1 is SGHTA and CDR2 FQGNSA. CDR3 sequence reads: CASSSYHQPQHF. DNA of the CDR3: TGTGCCAGCAGCTCGTATCATCAGCCCCAGCATTTT.

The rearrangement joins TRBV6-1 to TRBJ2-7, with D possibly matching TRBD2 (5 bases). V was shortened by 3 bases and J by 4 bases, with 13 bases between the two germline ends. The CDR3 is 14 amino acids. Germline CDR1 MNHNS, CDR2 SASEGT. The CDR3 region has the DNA TGTGCCAGCAGTGATGCCGTTGAGGGATACGAGCAGTACTTC. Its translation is CASSDAVEGYEQYF.

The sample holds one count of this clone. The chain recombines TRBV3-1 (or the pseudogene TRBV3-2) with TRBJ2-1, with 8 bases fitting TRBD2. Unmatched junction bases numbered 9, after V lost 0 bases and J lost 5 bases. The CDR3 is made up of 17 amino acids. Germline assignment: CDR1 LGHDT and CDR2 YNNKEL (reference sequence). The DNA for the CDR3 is TGTGCCAGCAGCCAAGATCTTGTTAGCGGGAATAACAATGAGCAGTTCTTC. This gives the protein CASSQDLVSGNNNEQFF.